A selection of T cell receptor beta chains follows, all from one sample in a study of blood T cells in healthy people across ages. TCRdb processed the 5' RACE reads anew with MiXCR; each CDR3 protein has one entry. This table holds roughly 1.7 million distinct CDR3 sequences, about 31% found once. The sample comprised blood. These receptors were taken from a woman in her thirties in good health. CDR3s leave out the opening cysteine and the closing phenylalanine or tryptophan. Fields, in order: clone size, J gene, V gene, D gene, CDR3 protein. A D gene is named only where the DNA matches it firmly. Part of the rows lack a size; the others show once, few, many or a class for expanded clones.

>few|TRBJ2-7|TRBV28|TRBD2
ASSFSLAGVYEQY
>few|TRBJ2-1|TRBV27|TRBD2
ASSPGTSGFDEQF
>NA|TRBJ2-1|TRBV20-1|NA
STRRGRGSPYNEQF
>many|TRBJ1-4|TRBV10-3|NA
ATCRSFNEKLF
>few|TRBJ2-1|TRBV3-1|TRBD2
ASSQTTTSGGNEQF
>NA|TRBJ1-6|TRBV9|NA
ASSGSASEGSPLH
>NA|TRBJ2-3|TRBV7-8|NA
ASRTTSVGTQY
>few|TRBJ2-3|TRBV6-1|TRBD2
ASRVLAGGTDTQY
>NA|TRBJ1-4|TRBV5-5|TRBD1
ASSSRQGDREKLF
>NA|TRBJ2-6|TRBV9|TRBD1
ASGDRVSGANVLT
>few|TRBJ2-7|TRBV5-1|NA
ASSLVGTSDEQY
>few|TRBJ2-1|TRBV3-1|NA
ASSQVVTGYNEQF
>few|TRBJ1-4|TRBV27|NA
ASSLVPGTEKLF
>few|TRBJ2-1|TRBV6-1|NA
ASSEATREF
>NA|TRBJ2-1|TRBV20-1|NA
SARMGLGASSYNEQF
>NA|TRBJ1-1|TRBV6-6|NA
ASSQQSNTEAF
>NA|TRBJ1-4|TRBV11-2|NA
ASSLGTSEINEKLF
>NA|TRBJ1-1|TRBV4-2|NA
ASSQEGSTEAF
>few|NA|TRBV19|TRBD2
ASRGEGESEETQY
>NA|TRBJ2-1|TRBV6-1|TRBD2
ASTLLAGGHNEQF
>NA|TRBJ2-7|TRBV20-1|NA
SASSWIHYEQY
>NA|TRBJ1-2|TRBV18|NA
ASSPLTGAEGYT
>NA|TRBJ2-1|TRBV27|TRBD2
ASRTSQNNELF
>few|TRBJ2-7|TRBV25-1|TRBD2
ASSESLAGVDEQY
>few|TRBJ2-3|TRBV12-3/TRBV12-4|NA
ASSSLRGDTQY
>NA|TRBJ2-1|TRBV20-1|TRBD2
SVTTSGSLDEQF
>few|TRBJ1-5|TRBV12-3/TRBV12-4|NA
ASSLLQGPGQPQH
>many|TRBJ2-7|TRBV3-1|TRBD1
ASSQGTGVHEQY
>NA|TRBJ2-7|TRBV15|TRBD1
ATSPDRGAYEQY
>NA|TRBJ2-1|TRBV20-1|NA
SAGGTYNEQF
>NA|TRBJ2-5|TRBV4-1|TRBD1
ASSQSDRQETQN
>NA|TRBJ2-7|TRBV12-3/TRBV12-4|NA
ASRRDGYYEQY
>few|TRBJ2-7|TRBV12-3/TRBV12-4|NA
ASSFGGLIHEQY
>few|TRBJ2-3|TRBV20-1|NA
SARGDGTDTQY
>NA|TRBJ2-5|TRBV20-1|NA
SARDQGSVKETQY
>few|TRBJ2-1|TRBV5-6|TRBD2
ASSSGLATHSYNEQF
>NA|TRBJ2-1|TRBV12-5|NA
ASGRTYNEQF
>few|TRBJ1-1|TRBV6-1|TRBD1
ASSEGTGTGATEAF
>many|TRBJ2-3|TRBV4-2|NA
ASSPQEGGHPDTQY
>few|TRBJ2-1|TRBV5-1|NA
ASSFNMDNEQF
>many|TRBJ2-3|TRBV29-1|NA
SVTDYSTDTQY
>few|TRBJ2-1|TRBV12-3/TRBV12-4|NA
ASSFSSSEDEQF
>few|TRBJ1-4|TRBV30|TRBD1
AWSVDRGREKLF
>few|TRBJ2-7|TRBV14|TRBD1
ASSGTGTLSSYEQY
>NA|TRBJ2-5|TRBV29-1|NA
SSQDSTQETQY
>NA|TRBJ2-1|TRBV7-9|TRBD2
ASSFGSGSFYEQF